This T cell receptor (beta chain) was sequenced during a study of blood T cell repertoires in COVID-19. Study at large: The study drew acute and convalescent COVID-19 samples from the United States, Italy and Spain. Sample material is recorded as cDNA or gDNA derived from T cells, B-cell-depleted T cells, or PBMCs.

Source study methods: Amplification of reference gene primers provided the estimated nucleated cell counts. Assay used: immunoSEQ multiplex PCR; TCRdb lists only in-frame clones, some missing. That table furnishes V, J and clone size, whereas the DNA furnished D and trimming. The sample lists roughly 230,000 clones; about 86% were seen once. In germline, CDR1 is MDHEN, CDR2 SYDVKM. V gave up 4 bases and J gave up 7 bases; unmatched junction bases: 8. CDR3 size: 14 residues. Cohort allocation depended upon clinical history that participants reported. The sequence came from a man aged 45 to 65 who had recovered from COVID-19. Source material: PBMCs or T cells enriched from blood (not recorded which). V and J are TRBV28 and TRBJ1-2; TRBD1 matches at 8 bases. The CDR3 DNA reads TGTGCCAGCAGTTCGGGACAGGAGGCTGGTGGCTACACCTTC. It codes for CASSSGQEAGGYTF.